This T cell receptor beta chain comes out of a study of CD8+CD57+ T cells in acquired aplastic anemia. In the study overall: Roughly 3.2 ug was the average amount of DNA from sorted CD4+ and CD8+ cells. Study conclusions and caveats: Found in both controls and patients were around 29 CD8+ CDR3 sequences.

Comments on this clonotype: What it binds is unknown.

Genomic DNA, the template, was used for profiling of the TCR beta VDJ and CDR3. One entry per CDR3 protein results from TCRdb running MiXCR on the reads. The table records approximately 120,000 distinct CDR3 sequences, almost 40% of them present only once. All patients picked for sequencing had shown, by flow cytometry, an expansion of CD8+CD57+ cells. Receipt of therapy had not occurred in any patient by the time of blood sampling. Germline V gene sequence: CDR1 MNHNS, CDR2 SASEGT. V shed 1 base and J shed 2 bases, with 18 bases lying between them. CDR3 length: 17 residues. The genes are TRBV6-1 and TRBJ2-7; D may be TRBD1 (6 bases). Specimen: sorted CD4+, CD8+, or CD8+CD57+ T cells (not recorded which) from PBMCs. This TCR derives from a human donor with aplastic anemia. The CDR3 DNA reads TGTGCCAGCAGTGAAGTAGTGGGCGGTTACAGGGCCTACGAGCAGTACTTC. Protein sequence: CASSEVVGGYRAYEQYF.